A single sample is the source of the 9 T cell receptor beta chains below, sequenced in a study of cytomegalovirus exposure and HLA in healthy donors. Generated by immunoSEQ multiplex PCR, the TCRdb table keeps only in-frame clones and is missing some. The table includes tens of thousands of clones, over 90% detected once. The sample consisted of PBMCs. These receptors all stem from a woman aged 18 to 35 in good health and CMV-seropositive.

The gene calls are TRBV2 and TRBJ1-5, with TRBD1 as a possible D gene (6 bases). Trimming cost V 6 bases and J 5 bases, with 11 bases left between them. The CDR3 contains 13 residues. CDR1 SNHLY and CDR2 FYNNEI come from the germline V gene. CDR3 amino acids: CASRRDTDQPQHF. The CDR3 nucleotides read TGTGCCAGCAGGAGGGACACCGATCAGCCCCAGCATTTT.

This chain joins TRBV9 and TRBJ2-2, with a weak D call TRBD1 (7 bases). V was cut by 1 base and J by 5 bases, with 12 bases left in between. Germline-derived CDR1 and CDR2 are SGDLS and YYNGEE. CDR3 length: 15 amino acids. CDR3 in DNA: TGTGCCAGCAGCGTACAGGCAGGGGGGACCGGGGAGCTGTTTTTT. It is translated as CASSVQAGGTGELFF. The full variable domain, rest sourced from reference TRBV9 and TRBJ2-2, is DSGVTQTPKHLITATGQRVTLRCSPRSGDLSVYWYQQSLDQGLQFLIQYYNGEERAKGNILERFSAQQFPDLHSELNLSSLELGDSALYFCASSVQAGGTGELFFGEGSRLTVL.

The chain combines TRBV29-1 with TRBJ1-2; TRBD1 aligns across 10 bases. Per the germline V gene, CDR1 is SQVTM and CDR2 is ANQGSEA. The CDR3 totals 12 residues. V lost 6 bases and J lost 7; bases outside the gene matches: 5. As DNA, the CDR3 is TGCAGCGTCCCGACAGGGGGCGGTGGCTACACCTTC. As protein: CSVPTGGGGYTF.

The rearrangement uses TRBV4-2 and TRBJ1-2; no definite D call. Germline-derived CDR1 and CDR2 are LGHNA and YNFKEQ. The CDR3 consists of 13 residues. The V end lost 1 base, the J end lost 3 bases, and 6 bases lay between the germline ends. The CDR3 is CASSQAEDYGYTF. CDR3 sequence (DNA): TGTGCCAGCAGCCAAGCTGAGGACTATGGCTACACCTTC.

The genes are TRBV29-1 and TRBJ2-7; 9 bases match TRBD1. CDR1 and CDR2 (germline): SQVTM, ANQGSEA. With V trimmed by 4 bases and J by 7 bases, 11 bases remained unmatched. CDR3 length: 14 amino acids. DNA for the CDR3: TGCAGCGTTGGTTTTGACAGGGGGACGGGGGAGCAGTACTTC. Encoded protein: CSVGFDRGTGEQYF.

This clone was observed once. V usage is TRBV19 and J usage is TRBJ1-5; 7 nucleotides align to TRBD1. V trimming: 4 bases; J trimming: 6 bases; junction bases outside the gene matches: 6. The length of the CDR3 is 14 residues. Looked up from germline, CDR1 is LNHDA and CDR2 is SQIVND (reference sequence). CDR3 sequence reads: CASSKVGGLQPQHF. CDR3 DNA sequence: TGTGCCAGTAGTAAAGTAGGGGGCCTTCAGCCCCAGCATTTT.

The V call is TRBV30, the J call TRBJ1-5, with 12 bases that match TRBD1. Germline lookup yields CDR1 GTSNPN and CDR2 SVGIG (reference sequence). The CDR3 is 13 residues long. CDR3 nucleotides: TGTGCAAGGGACAGGGGGCAAAATCAGCCCCAGCATTTT. The encoded protein is CARDRGQNQPQHF.

J is TRBJ2-5 and V is TRBV7-9; TRBD2 aligns across 8 bases. The V segment lost 5 bases and the J segment 7 bases; nucleotides outside the gene matches: 6. The CDR3 contains 13 residues. The V gene's germline CDR1 is SEHNR and CDR2 FQNEAQ (reference sequence). CDR3 sequence: CASSHGGAGTQYF. The CDR3 region has the DNA TGTGCCAGCAGCCACGGGGGGGCAGGGACCCAGTACTTC.

The chain recombines TRBV6-1 with TRBJ1-2, with a tentative D call TRBD1 (6 bases). The germline V and J ends were trimmed by 10 bases and 5 bases, with 20 bases remaining between them. CDR1 is MNHNS, CDR2 SASEGT, per germline. The CDR3 covers 14 residues. DNA for the CDR3: TGTGCCACCACGTCGACCGGACAGACATATGGCTACACCTTC. Its translation is CATTSTGQTYGYTF.